Listed here are 13 T cell receptor beta chains from one sample, sequenced in a study of cytomegalovirus exposure and HLA in healthy donors. Both 60 Vbeta primers and 13 Jbeta primers went into the PCR. Measured with immunoSEQ multiplex PCR; TCRdb has only the in-frame clones, and not every one. The table has fewer than 250,000 clones, around nine tenths seen once. Sequenced: PBMCs. Receptors originate from a woman under 30 in good health and CMV-seronegative.

V usage is TRBV29-1 and J usage is TRBJ1-2; a weak D match, TRBD1 (6 bases). Trimming pared 6 bases from V and 4 bases from J, leaving 12 bases between. CDR3 length equals 12 residues. The germline V gene encodes CDR1 SQVTM and CDR2 ANQGSEA. The CDR3 protein is CSVSTGPYGYTF. The CDR3, as DNA: TGCAGCGTGTCAACAGGGCCCTATGGCTACACCTTC.

The chain links TRBV6-5 to TRBJ2-3; 9 bases agree with TRBD2. Germline CDR1 MNHEY, CDR2 SVGAGI. The junction had 5 bases not matched to a gene; V was cut back by 0 bases and J by 4 bases. This CDR3 comprises 16 residues. The CDR3 region is CASSYSGSGSSDTQYF. DNA for the CDR3: TGTGCCAGCAGTTACTCGGGTAGCGGGAGCTCAGATACGCAGTATTTT.

This rearrangement joins TRBV19 to TRBJ2-5; 11 bases agree with TRBD2. Germline V gene data show CDR1 as LNHDA and CDR2 as SQIVND (reference sequence). Trimming at V came to 9 bases and at J to 8 bases, leaving 20 bases not matched to a gene. The CDR3 length is 17 residues. DNA for the CDR3: TGTGCCAGCTCATTTTCCGGGACTAGCGGCTCCCAAGGTACCCAGTACTTC. This encodes CASSFSGTSGSQGTQYF.

The V call is TRBV9, the J call TRBJ2-2, with TRBD2 identical over 9 bases. The V and J ends lost 4 bases and 7 bases, in that order; junction bases with no gene match: 8. Germline V gene lookup returns CDR1 SGDLS and CDR2 YYNGEE. The CDR3 sequence is 15 residues long. CDR3 amino acids: CASSISGTSIGELFF. The CDR3 DNA reads TGTGCCAGCAGCATATCCGGGACTAGCATCGGGGAGCTGTTTTTT.

The V gene is TRBV19, the J gene TRBJ1-5; 9 bases are shared with TRBD1. CDR1 and CDR2 (germline): LNHDA, SQIVND (reference sequence). CDR3 length: 16 amino acids. The J segment lost 4 bases and the V segment lost 3 bases, leaving 7 bases of the junction unmatched. The CDR3: CASSMRGQGKNQPQHF. Here the CDR3 DNA reads TGTGCCAGTAGTATGAGGGGACAGGGTAAGAATCAGCCCCAGCATTTT.

In this sample, this clone turned up once. The CDR3 DNA sequence: TGTGCCAGCAGTGTCAGCGGGGGGGCAGATACGCAGTATTTT. Translation: CASSVSGGADTQYF. The chain links TRBV2 to TRBJ2-3, with 10 bases matching TRBD2. The germline V gene has CDR1 SNHLY and CDR2 FYNNEI. There are 14 residues in the CDR3. The junction had 2 bases not matched to a gene; V was cut back by 4 bases and J by 4 bases.

The rearrangement uses TRBV5-6 and TRBJ1-5; unclear D gene. Germline CDR1 and CDR2: SGHDT and YYEEEE. The CDR3 covers 17 residues. V gave up 0 bases and J gave up 1 base, with 14 bases separating them. The CDR3 DNA reads as TGTGCCAGCAGCTTGGGGAGACGGGGAAGGAGCAATCAGCCCCAGCATTTT. Protein: CASSLGRRGRSNQPQHF.

This clone occurred a few times. One end of the junction does not line up with germline, which may come from a read error. This chain uses TRBV5-4 with TRBJ2-7; TRBD1 matches 10 bases. The CDR3 sequence is 14 residues long. The V gene's germline CDR1 is SGHNT and CDR2 YYREEE (reference sequence). DNA of the CDR3: TGTGCCAGCAGCCTGACAGGGGGCTCCAACGAGCAGTACTTC. Its protein is CASSLTGGSNEQYF.

V usage is TRBV6-1 and J usage is TRBJ1-6, with 10 nucleotides matching TRBD1. Germline assignment: CDR1 MNHNS and CDR2 SASEGT. V dropped 2 bases and J dropped 7; count of bases not matched to a gene: 2. The CDR3 consists of 15 residues. CDR3 sequence: CASSEQGQGNSPLHF. The CDR3 bases are TGTGCCAGCAGTGAACAGGGACAGGGGAATTCACCCCTCCACTTT.

The chain is built from TRBV7-2 and TRBJ1-5, with D perhaps matching TRBD1 (6 bases). This CDR3 has 14 residues. CDR1 is SGHTA, CDR2 FQGNSA, per germline. Trimming took 0 bases from V and 4 from J, leaving 7 bases between them. This chain's CDR3 is CASSLAQGNQPQHF. The DNA for the CDR3 is TGTGCCAGCAGCTTAGCCCAGGGGAATCAGCCCCAGCATTTT.

V is TRBV5-1 and J is TRBJ2-5, with TRBD1 matching over 8 bases. The CDR3 length is 15 residues. Unmatched junction bases numbered 6, after V lost 4 bases and J lost 1 base. The germline V gene encodes CDR1 SGHRS and CDR2 YFSETQ. The CDR3 loop reads CASSDGTGAQETQYF. The CDR3, as DNA: TGCGCCAGCAGCGACGGGACAGGAGCCCAAGAGACCCAGTACTTC.

The gene calls are TRBV4-1 and TRBJ2-7; no reliable D call. V was shortened by 2 bases and J by 5 bases, with 13 bases between the two germline ends. Germline CDR1 MGHRA, CDR2 YSYEKL. The CDR3 covers 14 residues. The DNA for the CDR3 is TGCGCCAGCAGCCAAACATCCTTAAACCACGAGCAGTACTTC. Amino acids: CASSQTSLNHEQYF.

CDR3 DNA: TGTGCCAGCAGACGGACAGGGACCTACGAGCAGTACTTC. Translating it yields CASRRTGTYEQYF. The V and J genes are TRBV6-5 and TRBJ2-5; 8 nucleotides align to TRBD1. The J call may be wrong; the DNA end is better matched by TRBJ2-7. Germline V gene lookup returns CDR1 MNHEY and CDR2 SVGAGI. The CDR3 runs 13 residues.